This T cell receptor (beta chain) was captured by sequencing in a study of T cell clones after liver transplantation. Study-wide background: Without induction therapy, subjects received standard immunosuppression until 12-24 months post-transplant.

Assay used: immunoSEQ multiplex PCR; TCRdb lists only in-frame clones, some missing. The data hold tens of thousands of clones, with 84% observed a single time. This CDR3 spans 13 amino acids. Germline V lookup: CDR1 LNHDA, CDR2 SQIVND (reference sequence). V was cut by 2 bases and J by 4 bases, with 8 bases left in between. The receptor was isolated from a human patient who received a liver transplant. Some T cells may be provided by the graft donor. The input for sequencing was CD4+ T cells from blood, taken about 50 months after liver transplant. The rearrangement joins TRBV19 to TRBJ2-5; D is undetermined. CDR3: CASSIFPRETQYF. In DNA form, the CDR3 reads TGTGCCAGTAGTATATTCCCCAGAGAGACCCAGTACTTC.